This T cell receptor (beta chain) was observed in a study of metastatic and nonmetastatic thyroid tumors. About the research overall: Comparative analysis of repertoires was undertaken across blood and tumor or nodule tissue obtained from malignant and benign thyroid patients.

No treatment had been given to any patient before thyroid surgery. Via MiXCR, TCRdb re-called the PCR reads. The sample carries roughly 53,000 clones, around 20% recorded once. CDR3 length equals 14 residues. V shed 3 bases and J shed 1 base, with 9 bases lying between them. Germline assignment: CDR1 SGHVS and CDR2 FQNEAQ. This clone was counted ten times or more. The sequenced sample was blood. The TCR sequence derives from a female donor with papillary thyroid cancer or a benign thyroid nodule (not recorded which). Some clones in this sample may be carry-over from other donors' samples. The rearrangement uses TRBV7-8 and TRBJ1-1, with D possibly TRBD1 on 5 matching bases. In nucleotides, the CDR3 is TGTGCCAGCAGCTTCCAAACAGGGAACACTGAAGCTTTCTTT. Its translation: CASSFQTGNTEAFF.